The rows below give T cell receptor beta chains drawn from one sample of a study of alternative splicing in chronic myeloid leukemia remission. No DNA is given; TCRdb re-called the bulk RNA-seq reads and lists each CDR3 protein once. The sample holds fewer than 850 distinct CDR3 sequences; approximately 98% are singletons and the top ten take roughly 4%. The sample was PBMCs or total blood leukocytes (not recorded which), taken at diagnosis. Receptor source: an adult with chronic myeloid leukemia. Each CDR3 is given with its conserved first and last residue. Size tells how often a clone was seen (once, few, many) or the class of an expanded clone, and some rows leave it out.

TRBV28	.	TRBJ1-6	CASSFTGALHF
TRBV10-3	.	TRBJ1-1	CAISSTTGGNTEAFF
TRBV29-1	.	TRBJ2-7	CSVEPVAEQYF
TRBV29-1	.	TRBJ2-3	CSVDGSGSTDTQYF
TRBV7-8	.	TRBJ2-1	CASSPGTSGRWANEQFF
TRBV9	.	TRBJ1-1	CASSDRSNTEAFF
TRBV10-3	.	TRBJ1-1	CAISSLGGTEAFF
TRBV6-5	.	TRBJ1-2	CASSLGADYGYTF
TRBV27	.	TRBJ2-2	CASSRTPGTDTGELFF
TRBV20-1	.	TRBJ1-5	CSVTESNQPQHF
TRBV18	.	TRBJ2-3	CASSPLAGGPGTDTQYF
TRBV12-3/TRBV12-4	.	TRBJ1-2	CASSGDSYGYTF
TRBV18	.	TRBJ1-1	CASSSRGGVNTEAFF
TRBV7-9	.	TRBJ2-4	CASSFSLAKNIQYF
TRBV4-3	.	TRBJ1-2	CASSQETGGIFGYTF
TRBV29-1	.	TRBJ2-1	CSVEYNEQFF
TRBV6-5	.	TRBJ2-3	CASSYSGGSLGTDTQYF
TRBV5-1	once	TRBJ1-1	CASSLEQGRTEAFF
TRBV18	.	TRBJ2-1	CASSPLVSYNEQFF
TRBV5-1	.	TRBJ2-5	CASSSGGTGGETQYF
TRBV5-6	.	TRBJ1-5	CASSSYGGVYNQPQHF
TRBV20-1	.	TRBJ1-2	CSAPGGRGFYGYTF
TRBV25-1	.	TRBJ2-7	CASSTAYEQYF
TRBV20-1	.	TRBJ2-1	CSAESSGVNEQFF